This paragraph reports one T cell receptor (beta chain). Its antigen is undetermined. This specimen comes from a study of monozygotic twins with inflammatory bowel disease. Study-level findings and limits: A single strong clonotype or signal linked to IBD was not supported. Varying immunosuppressive regimens may have increased patient repertoire variability.

The CDR3 has 14 residues. Germline V gene sequence: CDR1 MDHEN, CDR2 SYDVKM. Researchers used 3500 ng of total RNA for each TCR library. The authors ran two nested PCRs of approximately 16 and 10 cycles on TCRalpha and TCRbeta cDNA. Using the 5' RACE reads, TCRdb records one entry per CDR3 protein without DNA. The sample has roughly 330,000 distinct CDR3 sequences. The receptor was derived from a human donor with ulcerative colitis or Crohn's disease, or a healthy co-twin of an affected twin (not recorded which). The chain joins TRBV28 to TRBJ2-7. Sequenced material: blood. The CDR3 spells CASSPVGSSYEQYF.